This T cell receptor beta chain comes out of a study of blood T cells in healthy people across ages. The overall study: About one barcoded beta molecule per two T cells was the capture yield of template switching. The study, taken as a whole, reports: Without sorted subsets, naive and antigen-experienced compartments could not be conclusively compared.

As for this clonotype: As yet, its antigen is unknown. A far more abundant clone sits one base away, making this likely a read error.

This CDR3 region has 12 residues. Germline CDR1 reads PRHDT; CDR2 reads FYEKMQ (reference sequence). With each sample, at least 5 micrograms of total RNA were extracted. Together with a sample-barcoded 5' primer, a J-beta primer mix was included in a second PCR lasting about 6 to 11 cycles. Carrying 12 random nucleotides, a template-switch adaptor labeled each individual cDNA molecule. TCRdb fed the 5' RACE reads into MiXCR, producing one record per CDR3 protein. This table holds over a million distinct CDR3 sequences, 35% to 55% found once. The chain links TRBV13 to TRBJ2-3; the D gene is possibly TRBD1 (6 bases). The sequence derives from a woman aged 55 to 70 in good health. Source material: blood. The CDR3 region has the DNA TGTACCAGCAGCTTAGGGGGAGATACGCAGTATTTT. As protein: CTSSLGGDTQYF.